The rows below give T cell receptor beta chains drawn from one sample of a study of PD-L1 blockade in urothelial cancer. Sequenced by immunoSEQ multiplex PCR; TCRdb stores in-frame clones only, minus some. This sample has approximately 50,000 clones; approximately 88% occur once, and the top ten carry approximately 1.3%. The sample in question was PBMCs, obtained around atezolizumab (anti-PD-L1) treatment. The receptors shown here come from a man aged 50-60 years with urothelial cancer. CDR3s include the opening cysteine and the closing phenylalanine or tryptophan. A D gene is named only where the DNA matches it firmly. Only part of the rows carry a size: once, few, many, or a class if the clone is expanded.

>.|TRBV30|TRBJ2-6|.|13
TGTGCCTCTGACAGCTCTGGGGCCAACGTCCTGACTTTC
CASDSSGANVLTF
>.|TRBV29-1|TRBJ1-1|.|12
TGCAGCGTTGGACAGTTCAACACTGAAGCTTTCTTT
CSVGQFNTEAFF
>.|TRBV27|TRBJ1-1|.|16
TGTGCCAGCAGTTTTAAGGGGCGCGGTCCGAACACTGAAGCTTTCTTT
CASSFKGRGPNTEAFF
>TRBD1|TRBV7-9|TRBJ1-4|.|13
TGTGCCAGCAGTAGGACAGGGGTTGAAAAACTGTTTTTT
CASSRTGVEKLFF
>TRBD2|TRBV7-2|TRBJ2-5|.|15
TGTGCCAGCAGCTTGTGGGCGGGGGGGCAAGAGACCCAGTACTTC
CASSLWAGGQETQYF
>TRBD2|TRBV4-2|TRBJ2-1|.|16
TGTGCCAGCAGCCAACTTAGCGGGGGACCCTACAATGAGCAGTTCTTC
CASSQLSGGPYNEQFF
>TRBD1|TRBV15|TRBJ1-3|.|14
TGTGCCACTCGGACAGGCCTAACTGGAAACACCATATATTTT
CATRTGLTGNTIYF
>TRBD1|TRBV27|TRBJ2-1|.|15
TGTGCCAGCAGTTTATTTCGGACAGGGGTTAATGAGCAGTTCTTC
CASSLFRTGVNEQFF
>TRBD1|TRBV28|TRBJ2-7|.|17
TGTGCCAGCAGTTTATGGGGACCGGGACAGGTATCCTACGAGCAGTACTTC
CASSLWGPGQVSYEQYF
>TRBD1|TRBV7-6|TRBJ1-2|.|15
TGTGCCAGCAGCTTGGGACAGGGTGGTGGAAGTGGCTACACCTTC
CASSLGQGGGSGYTF
>TRBD2|TRBV7-8|TRBJ2-1|.|16
TGTGCCAGCAGCTCCACTAGCGGGGGGGCGGGGGATGAGCAGTTCTTC
CASSSTSGGAGDEQFF
>.|TRBV9|TRBJ1-2|.|16
TGTGCCAGCAGCGTAGATCGGACAGAATGGAGCTATGGCTACACCTTC
CASSVDRTEWSYGYTF
>TRBD1|TRBV9|TRBJ2-2|.|16
TGTGCCAGCACACCAACGGACAGGGTGAACACCGGGGAGCTGTTTTTT
CASTPTDRVNTGELFF
>TRBD1|TRBV5-4|TRBJ2-7|.|14
TGTGCCAGCAGCTTGGGTGGGACAGGGTACGAGCAGTACTTC
CASSLGGTGYEQYF
>.|TRBV29-1|TRBJ2-1|.|14
TGCAGCGTTGAACAGTTGACTCTTTCTGCGGGGCAGTTCTTC
CSVEQLTLSAGQFF
>.|TRBV4-1|TRBJ1-1|few|17
TGCGCCAGCAGCCAAGATCTGGGGAGGGCCATGAACACTGAAGCTTTCTTT
CASSQDLGRAMNTEAFF
>TRBD2|TRBV9|TRBJ2-3|.|16
TGTGCCAGCAGCGTAGCAGGGCGGGGGGACACAGATACGCAGTATTTT
CASSVAGRGDTDTQYF
>TRBD2|TRBV5-8|TRBJ2-1|.|14
TGTGCCAGCAGCTTTCAGACTAGCGGGAGGGCCGGTGTCTTC
CASSFQTSGRAGVF
>.|TRBV30|TRBJ1-2|.|14
TGTGCCTGGAGGCGGGGGGGCAGAAACTATGGCTACACCTTC
CAWRRGGRNYGYTF
>.|TRBV7-9|TRBJ1-5|.|16
TGTGCCAGCAGCTCCTCCAGGTACTCTGGCAATCAGCCCCAGCATTTT
CASSSSRYSGNQPQHF
>TRBD1|TRBV7-2|TRBJ1-3|once|15
TGTGCCAGCAGCTTAGAGACAGGGGGTAGAAACACCATATATTTT
CASSLETGGRNTIYF
>.|TRBV10-3|TRBJ2-5|.|15
TGTGCCATCAGTGACCGGGACACACTGGGGGAGACCCAGTACTTC
CAISDRDTLGETQYF
>.|TRBV7-8|TRBJ2-7|.|15
TGTGCCAGCAGCGGAAAAGCGGGTGACTCCTACGAGCAGTACTTC
CASSGKAGDSYEQYF
>TRBD1|TRBV11-2|TRBJ2-7|.|17
TGTGCCAGCAGCTTAGCCCCCGGGACAGCGTCCGTATACGAGCAGTACTTC
CASSLAPGTASVYEQYF
>TRBD2|TRBV2|TRBJ2-5|.|13
TGTGCCAGCAGTAGCGGACTAGTGGCGACCCAGTACTTC
CASSSGLVATQYF
>TRBD2|TRBV27|TRBJ2-7|.|16
TGTGCCAGCAGTTTAGCCGCGGGAGGGGTTTCCTACGAGCAGTACTTC
CASSLAAGGVSYEQYF
>.|TRBV6-5|TRBJ2-5|.|11
TGTGCCAGCAGTTACCAGAAGACCCAGTACTTC
CASSYQKTQYF
>.|TRBV7-9|TRBJ2-7|.|15
TGTGCCAGCAGCTTAACGAGCGTTAGAGCCTACGAGCAGTACTTC
CASSLTSVRAYEQYF
>TRBD1|TRBV25-1|TRBJ1-6|.|14
TGTGCCAGCGGCGGGACAGGGTTGGGATCACCCCTCCACTTT
CASGGTGLGSPLHF
>.|TRBV25-1|TRBJ1-2|.|15
TGTGCCAGCAGTGAGGCAGGGTGGAGGGGTTACGGCTACACCTTC
CASSEAGWRGYGYTF
>.|TRBV5-1|TRBJ1-1|few|15
TGCGCCAGCAGCTTACTACTCGCCGAGGGAACTGAAGCTTTCTTT
CASSLLLAEGTEAFF